Only a few counts were recorded for the clone carrying this T cell receptor beta chain. Its antigen is as yet unknown. This CDR3 contains 14 residues. V lost 8 bases, J lost 1 base, and 13 bases lay in between. CDR1 ENHRY and CDR2 SYGVKD come from the germline V gene. The sample originates from a study of T cells after yellow fever vaccination. TCRdb reprocessed the 5' RACE reads via MiXCR and lists one record per CDR3 protein. Of approximately 330,000 distinct CDR3 sequences detected, 9.5% to 15% appear once; the ten largest clones hold approximately 3.4%. Whole-study findings and limits: The study noted that FACS-sorted repertoires could contain abundant clonotypes contaminating from the bulk population.

This TCR was recovered from a young man who received the YFV17D yellow fever vaccine. The chain recombines TRBV10-3 with TRBJ2-3, with D possibly being TRBD1 (6 bases). Sequenced here: CD4+ T cells sorted from PBMCs, sampled 15 days after the yellow fever booster vaccination. CDR3 sequence reads: CAIWGQGRTDTQYF. CDR3 DNA: TGTGCCATCTGGGGGCAGGGACGCACAGATACGCAGTATTTT.